These T cell receptor beta chains were read from a single sample in a study of cytomegalovirus exposure and HLA in healthy donors. The data were produced by immunoSEQ multiplex PCR, yet TCRdb's version contains in-frame clones alone and is incomplete. The sample includes 95,000 to 100,000 clones, 85% to 90% of them seen just once. The sample was PBMCs. These receptors all stem from a man younger than 40 in good health and CMV-seronegative. CDR3s include the opening cysteine and the closing phenylalanine or tryptophan. A D gene is named only where the DNA matches it firmly. Only some rows state a clone size, as once, few, many or a class for expanded clones.

clone_size	v_call	j_call	d_call	cdr3_aa	cdr3_nt
few	TRBV14	TRBJ2-2	TRBD1	CASSQFTGTEITGELFF	TGTGCCAGCAGCCAATTCACCGGGACAGAAATCACCGGGGAGCTGTTTTTT
.	TRBV5-4	TRBJ2-3	TRBD2	CASSWRSTSITTTDTQYF	TGTGCCAGCAGCTGGAGATCGACTAGCATCACCACAACAGATACGCAGTATTTT
.	TRBV29-1	TRBJ1-1	.	CSVARGETEAFF	TGCAGCGTTGCACGGGGGGAGACTGAAGCTTTCTTT
.	TRBV10-3	TRBJ2-3	.	CAIKEQGRTDTQYF	TGTGCCATCAAAGAGCAGGGGAGAACAGATACGCAGTATTTT
.	TRBV29-1	TRBJ1-1	.	CSATVGNTEAFF	TGCAGCGCTACAGTGGGGAACACTGAAGCTTTCTTT
.	TRBV4-1	TRBJ2-7	TRBD2	CASSQPTSGSYEQYF	TGCGCCAGCAGCCAGCCGACTAGCGGGAGCTACGAGCAGTACTTC
.	TRBV18	TRBJ2-2	.	CASSPPSTSYTGELFF	TGTGCCAGCTCACCACCGTCGACATCTTACACCGGGGAGCTGTTTTTT
.	TRBV28	TRBJ1-2	.	CASSLRDSHYGYTF	TGTGCCAGCAGCTTAAGGGACTCGCACTATGGCTACACCTTC
.	TRBV2	TRBJ1-1	.	CASSTGRAFF	TGTGCCAGCAGTACAGGGAGAGCTTTCTTT
.	TRBV5-1	TRBJ1-1	.	CASSGGTINTEAFF	TGCGCCAGCAGCGGGGGGACGATCAACACTGAAGCTTTCTTT
.	TRBV28	TRBJ2-3	.	CASSFSLLAGGTDTQYF	TGTGCCAGCAGTTTCTCCTTACTAGCAGGGGGAACAGATACGCAGTATTTT
.	TRBV27	TRBJ2-7	TRBD2	CASSLFQGGAGGPDYEQYF	TGTGCCAGCAGTTTATTTCAAGGAGGAGCGGGAGGGCCGGACTACGAGCAGTACTTC
.	TRBV30	TRBJ1-1	.	CAWSPPGEYTEAFF	TGTGCCTGGAGCCCCCCCGGGGAGTACACTGAAGCTTTCTTT
.	TRBV5-1	TRBJ2-7	TRBD2	CASSISGGVYEQYF	TGCGCCAGCAGCATTAGCGGGGGGGTGTACGAGCAGTACTTC
.	TRBV9	TRBJ2-5	.	CASSGGRETQYF	TGTGCCAGCAGCGGAGGCCGGGAGACCCAGTACTTC
.	TRBV5-1	TRBJ2-5	.	CASSPPAGLQETQYF	TGCGCCAGCAGCCCTCCTGCTGGACTCCAAGAGACCCAGTACTTC
.	TRBV30	TRBJ2-2	.	CAWSFSDRTTGELFF	TGTGCCTGGAGCTTTTCCGACAGGACCACCGGGGAGCTGTTTTTT
.	TRBV9	TRBJ1-5	.	CASSVGSQGSQPQHF	TGTGCCAGCAGCGTAGGTTCGCAGGGCAGCCAGCCCCAGCATTTT
.	TRBV9	TRBJ2-3	TRBD2	CASSASSGVTDTQYF	TGTGCCAGCAGCGCCTCTAGCGGGGTCACAGATACGCAGTATTTT
.	TRBV30	TRBJ1-2	TRBD1	CAWSAGQASNYGYTF	TGTGCCTGGAGCGCGGGACAGGCTTCTAACTATGGCTACACCTTC